This T cell receptor (beta chain) was documented in a study of beta chain features in type 1 diabetes. Expressed TCRB transcripts were sequenced because the isolated RNA had all been reverse transcribed beforehand. Assay used: immunoSEQ multiplex PCR; TCRdb lists only in-frame clones, some missing. The data hold about 400,000 clones, with approximately 12% observed a single time. Regarding the study as a whole: Patients showed naive, central memory and Treg TCRB repertoires that appeared more similar than those of healthy donors. Shorter TCRB CDR3s, moderately but significantly so, were found in Type 1 diabetes patients in all four CD4+ subsets. It was possible that PCR favored shorter templates, equally so in patients and controls.

The CDR3 loop spans 13 amino acids. Trimming pared 6 bases from V and 2 bases from J, leaving 9 bases between. CDR1 and CDR2 from the germline V gene are LGHNT and FRNRAP. With regard to this clone: The antigen is unknown.

CD45RO/CCR7/CD25/CD127/CD95/CD27 staining was used to isolate CD4+ naive, central memory, regulatory and stem cell-like memory cells by sorting. The sequence was collected from a man aged 18 to 30 in good health. Sequencing was done on a sample of naive CD4+ T cells from blood. This sequence joins TRBV12-5 and TRBJ2-3; D not certain. CDR3 sequence reads: CASGPLNTDTQYF. DNA of the CDR3: TGTGCTAGTGGCCCCTTAAACACAGATACGCAGTATTTT.